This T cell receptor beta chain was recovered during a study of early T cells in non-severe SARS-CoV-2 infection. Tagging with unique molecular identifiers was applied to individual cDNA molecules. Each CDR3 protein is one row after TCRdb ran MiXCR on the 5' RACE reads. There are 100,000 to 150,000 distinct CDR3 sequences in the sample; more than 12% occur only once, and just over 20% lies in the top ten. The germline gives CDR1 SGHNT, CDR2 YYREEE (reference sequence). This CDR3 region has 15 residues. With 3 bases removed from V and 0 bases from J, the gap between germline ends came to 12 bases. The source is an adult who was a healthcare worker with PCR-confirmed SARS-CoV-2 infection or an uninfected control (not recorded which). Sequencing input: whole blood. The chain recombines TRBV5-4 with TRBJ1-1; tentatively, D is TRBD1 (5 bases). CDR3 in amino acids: CASSSGTLMNTEAFF. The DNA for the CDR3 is TGTGCCAGCAGCTCAGGGACGTTAATGAACACTGAAGCTTTCTTT.